This TCR beta chain was obtained from a study of blood T cell repertoires in COVID-19 (dated by TCRdb to the early 2020s). Regarding the research as a whole: Samples from collaborators originated in the United States, Italy and Spain and spanned both the acute and convalescent phases of COVID-19. The material from the prospective study consisted of cDNA or gDNA derived from T cells, B-cell-depleted T cells, or PBMCs. The dataset comprised deeply sampled blood TCRbeta repertoires from subjects exposed to, actively infected with, or recovered from COVID-19. The repertoires were released in a freely available public database intended as a resource for research on the immune response to SARS-CoV-2. The samples were drawn from the first 160 participants of the ongoing ImmuneRACE study and from under 1,500 subjects provided by 6 global collaborators. A de-identified subject ID, COVID-19 status, age in years and sex were almost always included in the sample metadata. Where available, HLA class I and class II types were obtained from metadata supplied by the sample provider rather than from assay-based typing.

A word on this clone: The target of this receptor is not known. There are no base qualities to consult, and no much larger clone falls within one base.

Collaborating institutions collected whole blood in K2EDTA tubes following their own protocols. For TCRbeta analysis, collaborators shipped samples in one of three forms: frozen whole blood, isolated PBMCs, or DNA extracted from either of those sample types. TCRbeta CDR3 regions were amplified from genomic DNA by means of the immunoSEQ Assay, a bias-controlled multiplex PCR. Per the source publication's procedure: Within the assay, amplification of reference gene primers was used to estimate how many nucleated cells each sample contained. To quantify the absolute abundance of each unique TCRbeta CDR3 rearrangement, sequence reads were collapsed and filtered. For each sample, productive Simpson clonality was calculated as the square root of Simpson's diversity index across productive rearrangements. This immuneACCESS table, as held by TCRdb, lists in-frame sequences with V and J called but not all clones. Of the missing ones, under half trace to an unresolved V gene in checked studies; the others have no known cause. The DNA gave D and trimming, while V, J and clone size come from that table. The table for this sample lists roughly 72,000 clones; 85% to 90% of them were counted only once. About 2.7% of the sample comes from the top ten.

Clipping removes 6 bases from V and 8 bases from J, with 7 as the unmatched junction base count. The CDR1 and CDR2 encoded by the germline V gene are KGHSH and LQKENI. The CDR3 measures 14 amino acids from cysteine to phenylalanine. Just the 42-base CDR3 DNA is kept, in frame starting at base 1. What the work shows at the level of the full study, not this receptor alone: The quantity of clinical and demographic metadata differed by source and by participant and was supplied without curation.

The sequenced sample was peripheral blood. The clonotype comes from a human donor in a cohort sampled during active COVID-19. The rearrangement joined TRBV18 to TRBJ1-5, and 10 junctional nucleotides match TRBD1. The DNA is as follows: TGTGCCAGCTCTCGACGGGACAGGGGAGAGCCCCAGCATTTT. Translated, it reads CASSRRDRGEPQHF.